Listed here are 17 T cell receptor beta chains from one sample, sequenced in a study of vaccination and CD4 T cells after COVID-19. The antigens these receptors bind are not known. The Oncomine TCR Beta short-read assay was applied to DNA of cultured CD4+ T cells. From the PCR reads, TCRdb called clonotypes with MiXCR, one entry per CDR3 protein. The table records about 20,000 distinct CDR3 sequences, 40% to 50% of them present only once. Treatment meaning: approximately nine-day PBMC culture with coronavirus spike peptide pools or control peptides (ViraFEST assay). The sequenced sample consisted of CD4+ T cells from blood, cultured in vitro. The origin of the receptors is a human donor who had recovered from COVID-19.

V is TRBV10-1 and J is TRBJ2-2; perhaps TRBD2 as D (6 bases). Germline V gene data show CDR1 as WNHNN and CDR2 as SYGVQD (reference sequence). The V end was cut by 8 bases, the J end by 7 bases, with 14 bases between. CDR3 length: 13 residues. CDR3 protein: CASRPTGVGELFF. Here the CDR3 DNA reads TGCGCCAGCCGACCGACGGGGGTCGGGGAGCTGTTTTTT.

This clonotype was observed a handful of times. The CDR3 nucleotides are TGTGCCAGCCAAATAGGCGGGACTAGCGGGGGGGCAGGAGATACGCAGTATTTT. Translation: CASQIGGTSGGAGDTQYF. The chain is built from TRBV28 and TRBJ2-3; 16 bases align to TRBD2. Germline V lookup: CDR1 MDHEN, CDR2 SYDVKM. The CDR3 is made up of 18 amino acids. V shed 8 bases, J shed 5 bases, and the junction held 13 bases outside the gene matches.

Only a few counts were recorded for this clonotype. This rearrangement joins TRBV12-3 or TRBV12-4 to TRBJ1-6; D uncertain. There are 15 residues in the CDR3. V lost 0 bases to trimming and J lost 10 bases, with 13 bases between them. CDR3 coding DNA: TGTGCCAGCAGTTTAGCGCAAACTGTGAAGTCACCCCTCCACTTT. Translation gives CASSLAQTVKSPLHF.

This clonotype was recorded a few times. The rearrangement links TRBV7-8 to TRBJ1-5; D gene unclear. V dropped 5 bases and J dropped 0 bases, with 14 bases sitting between them. The germline V gene has CDR1 SGHVS and CDR2 FQNEAQ. This CDR3 has 16 amino acids. In DNA form, the CDR3 reads TGTGCCAGCAGCAGTAGGATCGGGGTTAGCAATCAGCCCCAGCATTTT. The encoded protein is CASSSRIGVSNQPQHF.

This chain uses TRBV5-4 with TRBJ1-1, with TRBD1 matching 9 bases. CDR1 and CDR2 from the germline V gene are SGHNT and YYREEE (reference sequence). With V trimmed by 10 bases and J by 3 bases, 7 bases remained unmatched. The CDR3 consists of 13 residues. The CDR3 sequence is CAAETGGDTEAFF. The CDR3 DNA is TGTGCCGCAGAGACAGGGGGAGACACTGAAGCTTTCTTT.

This rearrangement joins TRBV7-2 to TRBJ2-2; D is uncertain. CDR1 is SGHTA and CDR2 is FQGNSA in the germline V gene. V was clipped by 1 base and J by 7 bases, with 7 bases between them. This CDR3 contains 13 residues. The CDR3: CASSLVFGGELFF. CDR3 coding DNA: TGTGCCAGCAGCTTAGTGTTTGGCGGGGAGCTGTTTTTT.

In its sample, this clonotype was seen a few times. This rearrangement joins TRBV19 to TRBJ1-5, with 9 nucleotides matching TRBD1. The V and J ends lost 9 bases and 5 bases, in that order; junction bases with no gene match: 5. Germline lookup yields CDR1 LNHDA and CDR2 SQIVND (reference sequence). The CDR3 spans 13 residues. The CDR3 sequence is CASPDRGDQPQHF. DNA for the CDR3: TGTGCCAGCCCCGACAGGGGGGATCAGCCCCAGCATTTT.

The chain has TRBV10-1 and TRBJ2-7, with TRBD2 as a possible D gene (6 bases). V lost 6 bases, J lost 7 bases, and 19 bases lay in between. Per germline, CDR1 WNHNN and CDR2 SYGVQD (reference sequence). The CDR3 contains 14 residues. As DNA, the CDR3 is TGCGCCAGCAGCCCCGGTGGAGGGGTGGCTGAGCAGTACTTC. It yields the protein CASSPGGGVAEQYF.

This chain uses TRBV9 with TRBJ2-2; the D is unclear. Trimming cost V 2 bases and J 3 bases, with 8 bases left between them. CDR1 and CDR2 (germline): SGDLS, YYNGEE. This CDR3 has 14 amino acids. This CDR3 reads CASSVESYTGELFF. The DNA for the CDR3 is TGTGCCAGCAGCGTCGAGTCTTACACCGGGGAGCTGTTTTTT.

The CDR3 loop is CASSPTGGDTDTQYF. The CDR3, as DNA: TGTGCCAGCTCACCGACAGGGGGGGACACAGATACGCAGTATTTT. V and J are TRBV18 and TRBJ2-3; 9 positions agree with TRBD1. CDR1 and CDR2 (germline): KGHSH, LQKENI. V trimming: 3 bases; J trimming: 2 bases; junction bases outside the gene matches: 3. This CDR3 has 15 amino acids.

In its sample, this clonotype was seen a few times. The chain combines TRBV5-1 with TRBJ1-6; 9 nucleotides match TRBD1. V gave up 3 bases and J gave up 5 bases; unmatched junction bases: 3. CDR3 length: 15 amino acids. Germline V gene sequence: CDR1 SGHRS, CDR2 YFSETQ. The CDR3 nucleotides read TGCGCCAGCAGCTCCGGGACAGGGAATAATTCACCCCTCCACTTT. Protein sequence: CASSSGTGNNSPLHF. Variable domain in full (rest from reference TRBV5-1 and TRBJ1-6): KAGVTQTPRYLIKTRGQQVTLSCSPISGHRSVSWYQQTPGQGLQFLFEYFSETQRNKGNFPGRFSGRQFSNSRSEMNVSTLELGDSALYLCASSSGTGNNSPLHFGNGTRLTVT.

V is TRBV28 and J is TRBJ2-3; no clear D. Trimming took 9 bases from V and 8 from J, leaving 3 bases between them. CDR1 and CDR2 (germline): MDHEN, SYDVKM. This CDR3 region has 8 residues. CDR3 in DNA: TGTGCCAGTGGTACGCAGTATTTT. Encoded protein: CASGTQYF. Combining the CDR3 with reference TRBV28 and TRBJ2-3 gives the whole variable domain DVKVTQSSRYLVKRTGEKVFLECVQDMDHENMFWYRQDPGLGLRLIYFSYDVKMKEKGDIPEGYSVSREKKERFSLILESASTNQTSMYLCASGTQYFGPGTRLTVL.

This chain connects TRBV20-1 to TRBJ2-1; D is unresolved. The V gene lost 1 base and the J gene lost 8 bases, with 12 bases spanning the gap. The CDR3 has 13 amino acids. The V gene's germline CDR1 is DFQATT and CDR2 SNEGSKA (reference sequence). The CDR3 region is CSARAPGIDEQFF. CDR3 bases: TGCAGTGCTAGAGCCCCCGGAATCGATGAGCAGTTCTTC.

In its sample, this clonotype was seen a few times. V and J are TRBV11-2 and TRBJ1-2; 9 positions match TRBD1. The CDR3 length is 13 residues. CDR1 is SGHAT, CDR2 FQNNGV, per germline. Trimming at V came to 7 bases and at J to 4 bases, leaving 4 bases not matched to a gene. The CDR3 bases are TGTGCCAGCACTACGGACAGGGGCTATGGCTACACCTTC. This sequence encodes CASTTDRGYGYTF. Full variable domain (outside the CDR3, taken from reference TRBV11-2 and TRBJ1-2): EAGVAQSPRYKIIEKRQSVAFWCNPISGHATLYWYQQILGQGPKLLIQFQNNGVVDDSQLPKDRFSAERLKGVDSTLKIQPAKLEDSAVYLCASTTDRGYGYTFGSGTRLTVV.

The chain carries TRBV20-1 and TRBJ1-1; perhaps TRBD1 as D (6 bases). Trimming removed 2 bases at V and 6 bases at J, with 13 bases between. CDR1 and CDR2 (germline): DFQATT, SNEGSKA (reference sequence). The CDR3 spans 13 residues. The CDR3 is CSARRGEGPEAFF. The CDR3 region has the DNA TGCAGTGCTAGAAGGGGGGAGGGCCCTGAAGCTTTCTTT.

This chain joins TRBV28 and TRBJ1-5; D remains unclear. Trimming pared 6 bases from V and 7 bases from J, leaving 13 bases between. The CDR3 has 13 residues. CDR1 and CDR2 (germline): MDHEN, SYDVKM. The CDR3, as DNA: TGTGCCAGCAGCCAGGACGGACTGCAGCCCCAGCATTTT. This codes for CASSQDGLQPQHF. The whole variable domain, filled in from reference TRBV28 and TRBJ1-5, reads DVKVTQSSRYLVKRTGEKVFLECVQDMDHENMFWYRQDPGLGLRLIYFSYDVKMKEKGDIPEGYSVSREKKERFSLILESASTNQTSMYLCASSQDGLQPQHFGDGTRLSIL.

This chain connects TRBV11-3 to TRBJ1-3; no firm D call. From germline, CDR1 is SGHNT and CDR2 YENEEA. The V end was cut by 0 bases, the J end by 0 bases, with 12 bases between. The CDR3 is 17 amino acids. The CDR3 reads CASSLDTGLYSGNTIYF. DNA of the CDR3: TGTGCCAGCAGCTTAGATACCGGGCTTTACTCTGGAAACACCATATATTTT.